This T cell receptor beta chain was found in a study of blood T cell repertoires in COVID-19. Turning to the study itself: COVID-19 samples from acute and convalescent phases originated in the United States, Italy and Spain. PBMCs, B-cell-depleted T cells, or T cells were the source of the cDNA or gDNA that made up the material.

Enrolled during active infection, Seattle patients were then followed longitudinally. Methods used by the authors: Amplification with reference gene primers provided the estimates of nucleated cell counts. Profiling relied on immunoSEQ multiplex PCR, and the TCRdb table lists in-frame clones only, not all of them. V, J and clone size reflect that table, while D and trimming were determined from the DNA. The sample holds roughly 180,000 clones; around 81% are singletons and the top ten take approximately 10%. Sequencing was performed on peripheral blood. The sequence was obtained from a woman aged 35 to 49 with COVID-19, enrolled during active disease.

The CDR3: CASSSDRLGNTIYF. CDR3 nucleotide sequence: TGTGCCAGCAGCTCGGACAGGTTGGGAAACACCATATATTTT. The chain has TRBV7-2 and TRBJ1-3; 7 nucleotides agree with TRBD1. The CDR3 runs 14 residues. Germline V gives CDR1 SGHTA, CDR2 FQGNSA. The V and J ends lost 4 bases and 4 bases, in that order; junction bases with no gene match: 4.